These 25 T cell receptor beta chains share one sample of origin, sequenced in a study of identical twins. TCRdb recomputed calls from the 5' RACE reads with MiXCR, one row per CDR3 protein. In the table there are a few hundred thousand distinct CDR3 sequences, 20% to 25% of which are singletons. The data were also submitted as part of a second study, on T cells expressing NK-cell markers.

The sample was CD4+ T cells sorted from blood. These receptors originate from a woman aged 18-29 years in good health.

This rearrangement joins TRBV6-4 to TRBJ2-6, with D maybe TRBD1 (6 bases). CDR3 length: 19 residues. The V and J ends lost 5 bases and 0 bases respectively, with 20 bases between them. In germline, CDR1 is MRHNA, CDR2 SNTAGT. The CDR3 here is CASSHRQDRHRSGANVLTF. CDR3 in DNA: TGTGCCAGCAGTCACCGACAGGATCGGCACCGCTCTGGGGCCAACGTCCTGACTTTC.

This clonotype appeared a few times. The rearrangement links TRBV12-3 or TRBV12-4 to TRBJ2-7, with a possible D match to TRBD2 (5 bases). Between the trimmed V and J ends, which lost 3 bases and 5 bases, there was a span of 14 bases. The CDR3 extends over 14 amino acids. The CDR3 spells CASSFAGLPNEQYF. In nucleotides, the CDR3 is TGTGCCAGCAGTTTCGCGGGCCTTCCTAACGAGCAGTACTTC.

In this sample, this clonotype turned up a few times. The chain has TRBV27 and TRBJ1-6, with D possibly TRBD1 on 6 matching bases. Germline V gene data show CDR1 as MNHEY and CDR2 as SMNVEV (reference sequence). Between the trimmed V and J ends, which lost 2 bases and 10 bases, there was a span of 15 bases. The CDR3 contains 15 residues. The chain's CDR3 is CASSLRGVLRSPLHF. The DNA of the CDR3 is TGTGCCAGCAGTTTAAGGGGGGTGCTCAGGTCACCCCTCCACTTT.

This clonotype was detected only a few times. The rearrangement links TRBV12-3 or TRBV12-4 to TRBJ2-5; D might be TRBD2 (5 bases). The CDR3 contains 12 residues. Trimming took off 3 bases at V and 7 bases at J, with 9 bases between the two ends. CDR3 nucleotide sequence: TGTGCCAGCAGTTTTGCCGAGGGGACCCAGTACTTC. It translates to CASSFAEGTQYF.

This clonotype was seen a few times. This chain uses TRBV6-1 with TRBJ1-2, with unresolved D. V was cut by 6 bases and J by 3 bases, with 26 bases left in between. The V gene's germline CDR1 is MNHNS and CDR2 SASEGT. The CDR3 extends over 18 amino acids. In DNA, the CDR3 is TGTGCCAGCAGCCCACGCGGTATTTCGGTAGTTCGTTACTATGGCTACACCTTC. Translated, it gives CASSPRGISVVRYYGYTF.

CDR3 nucleotide sequence: TGCGCCAGCAGCTTGAATCCCCGGGACAGGGTTAGCACAGATACGCAGTATTTT. Translating gives CASSLNPRDRVSTDTQYF. The chain combines TRBV5-1 with TRBJ2-3; 9 positions agree with TRBD1. The germline V gene encodes CDR1 SGHRS and CDR2 YFSETQ. The trim removed 1 base at V and 0 bases at J, leaving 9 bases unmatched. There are 18 residues in the CDR3.

This rearrangement joins TRBV7-9 to TRBJ2-3; D remains unclear. The CDR3 is made up of 12 amino acids. The V end lost 2 bases, the J end lost 10 bases, and 10 bases lay between the germline ends. From germline, CDR1 is SEHNR and CDR2 FQNEAQ (reference sequence). Here the CDR3 reads CASSLLRTAQYF. Here the CDR3 DNA reads TGTGCCAGCAGCTTATTGCGAACTGCGCAGTATTTT. Combining the CDR3 with reference TRBV7-9 and TRBJ2-3 gives the whole variable domain DTGVSQNPRHKITKRGQNVTFRCDPISEHNRLYWYRQTLGQGPEFLTYFQNEAQLEKSRLLSDRFSAERPKGSFSTLEIQRTEQGDSAMYLCASSLLRTAQYFGPGTRLTVL.

This clonotype has only a few counts. The rearrangement uses TRBV12-3 or TRBV12-4 and TRBJ1-2; weak D call: TRBD1 (6 bases). The CDR3 covers 13 residues. The V end was cut by 3 bases, the J end by 4 bases, with 9 bases between. Here the CDR3 DNA reads TGTGCCAGCAGTTTCGCCAGGGGCTATGGCTACACCTTC. This sequence encodes CASSFARGYGYTF.

The rearrangement uses TRBV20-1 and TRBJ1-2; TRBD1 might be the D (6 bases). Looked up from germline, CDR1 is DFQATT and CDR2 is SNEGSKA (reference sequence). V was clipped by 0 bases and J by 4 bases, with 9 bases between them. The CDR3 loop spans 13 amino acids. CDR3 DNA: TGCAGTGCTAGAGAGGACAGATTCTATGGCTACACCTTC. Its protein is CSAREDRFYGYTF.

The rearrangement joins TRBV7-2 to TRBJ2-7; D unclear. V was cut by 5 bases and J by 4 bases, with 18 bases left in between. The CDR3 loop spans 15 amino acids. Germline V gives CDR1 SGHTA, CDR2 FQGNSA. The CDR3 protein is CASSTSQGEYYEQYF. The CDR3 bases are TGTGCCAGCAGCACTTCTCAAGGAGAATATTACGAGCAGTACTTC. The full variable domain, in which reference TRBV7-2 and TRBJ2-7 provide the parts outside the CDR3, is GAGVSQSPSNKVTEKGKDVELRCDPISGHTALYWYRQSLGQGLEFLIYFQGNSAPDKSGLPSDRFSAERTGGSVSTLTIQRTQQEDSAVYLCASSTSQGEYYEQYFGPGTRLTVT.

V usage is TRBV5-1 and J usage is TRBJ2-1; the D gene could be TRBD1 or TRBD2 (6 bases each). Germline loops: CDR1 SGHRS, CDR2 YFSETQ. V was shortened by 2 bases and J by 3 bases, with 18 bases between the two germline ends. The CDR3 consists of 17 residues. The CDR3 sequence is CASSFTGGAAVYNEQFF. Here the CDR3 DNA reads TGCGCCAGCAGCTTCACCGGGGGCGCCGCGGTCTACAATGAGCAGTTCTTC.

Ten or more counts support this clonotype. The CDR3 protein is CASSPGLAGDTQYF. The CDR3 DNA follows: TGTGCCAGCAGCCCAGGACTAGCAGGTGATACGCAGTATTTT. The gene calls are TRBV7-2 and TRBJ2-3; TRBD2 agrees at 8 bases. The CDR3 is 14 residues long. CDR1 SGHTA and CDR2 FQGNSA come from the germline V gene. J gave up 6 bases and V 5 bases, and 7 bases lay outside the gene matches.

This clonotype was picked up a small number of times. V gene TRBV12-3 or TRBV12-4 combines with J gene TRBJ1-5; unclear D gene. This CDR3 is built from 16 residues. Trimming pared 3 bases from V and 3 bases from J, leaving 15 bases between. CDR3 loop: CASSLGRRSDNQPQHF. CDR3 sequence (DNA): TGTGCCAGCAGTTTGGGTCGGCGGTCAGACAATCAGCCCCAGCATTTT.

The V call is TRBV29-1, the J call TRBJ1-2; no clear D gene. Germline loops: CDR1 SQVTM, CDR2 ANQGSEA. Trimming cost V 4 bases and J 7 bases, with 16 bases left between them. The CDR3 contains 13 residues. The CDR3 sequence is CSVGDGITGGYTF. The CDR3 region has the DNA TGCAGCGTTGGTGACGGTATAACGGGTGGCTACACCTTC.

V usage is TRBV7-2 and J usage is TRBJ2-2, with D possibly being TRBD2 (5 bases). Germline loops: CDR1 SGHTA, CDR2 FQGNSA. This CDR3 spans 15 amino acids. V was cut by 1 base and J by 7 bases, with 13 bases left in between. The CDR3 spells CASSLELDGRGELFF. For the CDR3, the DNA is TGTGCCAGCAGCTTAGAACTAGACGGGCGCGGGGAGCTGTTTTTT.

In this sample, this clonotype turned up a few times. The chain recombines TRBV5-1 with TRBJ2-2, with a tentative D call TRBD1 (5 bases). Germline assignment: CDR1 SGHRS and CDR2 YFSETQ. Trimming removed 3 bases from V and 4 bases from J, with 13 bases in between. CDR3 length equals 15 residues. The CDR3 nucleotides read TGCGCCAGCAGCTCATACACAGGCCTCACCGGGGAGCTGTTTTTT. Translated, it gives CASSSYTGLTGELFF.

This clonotype was counted only a few times. The chain joins TRBV12-3 or TRBV12-4 to TRBJ2-1; 8 bases agree with TRBD2. V lost 10 bases and J lost 6; bases outside the gene matches: 5. This CDR3 region has 12 residues. DNA for the CDR3: TGTGCCACCCAGAGCGGGAGCAATGAGCAGTTCTTC. Amino acid sequence: CATQSGSNEQFF.

This clonotype was picked up a small number of times. The V call is TRBV5-1, the J call TRBJ2-1; D may be TRBD2 (5 bases). Looked up from germline, CDR1 is SGHRS and CDR2 is YFSETQ. V dropped 1 base and J dropped 7 bases, with 12 bases sitting between them. The CDR3 is made up of 14 amino acids. CDR3 sequence: CASSLFGRDNEQFF. The CDR3 DNA reads TGCGCCAGCAGCTTGTTTGGACGGGATAATGAGCAGTTCTTC. Variable domain in full (rest from reference TRBV5-1 and TRBJ2-1): KAGVTQTPRYLIKTRGQQVTLSCSPISGHRSVSWYQQTPGQGLQFLFEYFSETQRNKGNFPGRFSGRQFSNSRSEMNVSTLELGDSALYLCASSLFGRDNEQFFGPGTRLTVL.

This chain links TRBV12-3 or TRBV12-4 with TRBJ2-7, with 7 bases that match TRBD1. V dropped 5 bases and J dropped 3; count of bases not matched to a gene: 4. The CDR3 is 13 residues long. The CDR3 is CASSPGQLYEQYF. CDR3 nucleotides: TGTGCCAGCAGTCCGGGACAGCTCTACGAGCAGTACTTC.

This clonotype was detected only a few times. The chain uses TRBV7-9 and TRBJ2-1, with TRBD2 identical over 8 bases. The CDR3 spans 16 residues. Per the germline V gene, CDR1 is SEHNR and CDR2 is FQNEAQ (reference sequence). Trimming took 5 bases from V and 0 from J; bases not matched to a gene: 6. DNA of the CDR3: TGTGCCAGCAGCCCCGGACTAGCTAGCTCCTACAATGAGCAGTTCTTC. Its translation is CASSPGLASSYNEQFF. Together with reference TRBV7-9 and TRBJ2-1, the CDR3 gives the full variable domain: DTGVSQNPRHKITKRGQNVTFRCDPISEHNRLYWYRQTLGQGPEFLTYFQNEAQLEKSRLLSDRFSAERPKGSFSTLEIQRTEQGDSAMYLCASSPGLASSYNEQFFGPGTRLTVL.

This clonotype has more than one count but fewer than ten. The V call is TRBV5-4, the J call TRBJ1-1, with a tentative D call TRBD1 (6 bases). V lost 0 bases, J lost 6 bases, and 15 bases lay in between. There are 15 residues in the CDR3. Germline CDR1 reads SGHNT; CDR2 reads YYREEE (reference sequence). The DNA of the CDR3 is TGTGCCAGCAGCTTGGCCCCGGGGGCAGGCGCTGAAGCTTTCTTT. Protein sequence: CASSLAPGAGAEAFF.

This clonotype was detected ten times or more. The chain's CDR3 is CASSRIAGVNEQFF. For the CDR3, the DNA is TGTGCCAGCAGCAGGATAGCGGGGGTCAATGAGCAGTTCTTC. The gene calls are TRBV3-1 and TRBJ2-1; the match to TRBD2 covers 9 bases. The length of the CDR3 is 14 residues. V dropped 5 bases and J dropped 6; count of bases not matched to a gene: 5. Germline lookup yields CDR1 LGHDT and CDR2 YNNKEL (reference sequence).

This clonotype was seen a few times. The rearrangement links TRBV12-3 or TRBV12-4 to TRBJ1-2; no reliable D call. The CDR3 sequence is 15 residues long. The V gene lost 2 bases and the J gene lost 4 bases, with 14 bases spanning the gap. CDR3 coding DNA: TGTGCCAGCAGTTTAAAGGGCGTCTCAGGCTATGGCTACACCTTC. As protein: CASSLKGVSGYGYTF.

The chain is built from TRBV15 and TRBJ2-3, with TRBD2 identical over 10 bases. Germline CDR1 LNHNV, CDR2 YYDKDF (reference sequence). V shed 5 bases, J shed 3 bases, and the junction held 8 bases outside the gene matches. The CDR3 contains 16 residues. CDR3 nucleotides: TGTGCCACCAGCCCCGGGCTAGCGGGGGCAACAGATACGCAGTATTTT. It yields the protein CATSPGLAGATDTQYF.

This chain connects TRBV29-1 to TRBJ2-7; no firm D call. Per the germline V gene, CDR1 is SQVTM and CDR2 is ANQGSEA. Trimming took off 7 bases at V and 0 bases at J, with 7 bases between the two ends. CDR3 length equals 11 residues. CDR3 residues: CSATVSYEQYF. CDR3 sequence (DNA): TGCAGCGCAACAGTCTCCTACGAGCAGTACTTC.